This TCR beta chain was captured in a study of cytomegalovirus exposure and HLA in healthy donors. For the study at large: About 85 million unique TCR sequences came from HLA-typed donors in an early release. The study, taken as a whole, reports: The study designated 164 TCR beta chains cytomegalovirus-associated. The productive fraction for most TCR beta V segments was about 87% or about 30% in an earlier analysis. DRB1 had the most TCR associations and HLA-C the fewest, a later analysis found, with rates varying by HLA locus.

The PCR contained 60 Vbeta and 13 Jbeta primers. Method: immunoSEQ multiplex PCR; TCRdb's copy keeps in-frame clones and lacks some. The sample records 90,000 to 150,000 clones, 63% being singletons. Germline CDR1 LNHDA, CDR2 SQIVND (reference sequence). The length of the CDR3 is 12 residues. This clone turned up a few times. The antigen remains unidentified. The receptor was isolated from a man aged 40-55 years in good health and CMV-seropositive. The chain recombines TRBV19 with TRBJ1-2; TRBD1 agrees at 8 bases. The sample taken for sequencing was PBMCs. CDR3 in amino acids: CATGGTGLGYTF. In nucleotides, the CDR3 is TGTGCAACCGGCGGGACAGGTCTTGGCTACACCTTC.